The 12 T cell receptor beta chains below come from one sample, sequenced in a study of cytomegalovirus exposure and HLA in healthy donors. A multiplex PCR was run with 60 Vbeta primers and 13 Jbeta primers. Only in-frame clones appear in the TCRdb table, and some are missing; sequencing was by immunoSEQ multiplex PCR. The sample consists of 120,000 or so clones, approximately 80% of them appearing once. The sequenced sample was PBMCs. Receptor source: a male donor in good health and CMV-seronegative.

This sequence joins TRBV15 and TRBJ1-2; the D gene is possibly TRBD1 (5 bases). The V end was cut by 2 bases, the J end by 3 bases, with 13 bases between. The CDR3 contains 15 residues. Per the germline V gene, CDR1 is LNHNV and CDR2 is YYDKDF (reference sequence). The CDR3 here is CATSRPQQGDYGYTF. Written as DNA, the CDR3 is TGTGCCACCAGCAGACCCCAGCAGGGTGACTATGGCTACACCTTC.

This chain uses TRBV14 with TRBJ1-2, with 7 positions matching TRBD1. With 1 base clipped from V and 4 bases from J, the junction kept 9 bases outside the gene matches. CDR1 is SGHDN and CDR2 is FVKESK in the germline V gene. This CDR3 has 16 amino acids. CDR3 in amino acids: CASSQGRGQNFYGYTF. In nucleotides, the CDR3 is TGTGCCAGCAGCCAAGGGCGGGGACAGAACTTCTATGGCTACACCTTC.

The chain's CDR3 is CASSLVGDSGEQYF. DNA of the CDR3: TGTGCCAGCAGCTTAGTAGGGGACTCAGGCGAGCAGTACTTC. This chain joins TRBV7-2 and TRBJ2-7; TRBD2 might be the D (6 bases). This CDR3 region has 14 residues. With 1 base removed from V and 6 bases from J, the gap between germline ends came to 13 bases. Germline CDR1 and CDR2: SGHTA and FQGNSA. The full variable domain, completed using reference TRBV7-2 and TRBJ2-7, is GAGVSQSPSNKVTEKGKDVELRCDPISGHTALYWYRQSLGQGLEFLIYFQGNSAPDKSGLPSDRFSAERTGGSVSTLTIQRTQQEDSAVYLCASSLVGDSGEQYFGPGTRLTVT.

The J gene is TRBJ2-3, the V gene TRBV5-5; possibly TRBD1 for D (5 bases). Per germline, CDR1 SGHKS and CDR2 YYEKEE (reference sequence). Trimming took off 4 bases at V and 3 bases at J, with 9 bases between the two ends. The CDR3 loop spans 13 amino acids. The CDR3 nucleotides read TGTGCCAGCAGCATTGCAGGGACAGATACGCAGTATTTT. As protein: CASSIAGTDTQYF.

The genes are TRBV9 and TRBJ2-5, with 9 positions matching TRBD2. Germline assignment: CDR1 SGDLS and CDR2 YYNGEE. This CDR3 spans 15 amino acids. The trim removed 3 bases at V and 2 bases at J, leaving 5 bases unmatched. CDR3 DNA sequence: TGTGCCAGCAGCGAAGGACTAGCGTTACAAGAGACCCAGTACTTC. It encodes CASSEGLALQETQYF.

The chain recombines TRBV30 with TRBJ2-1; D remains unclear. V was pared by 2 bases and J by 3 bases, with 11 bases between. This CDR3 contains 14 residues. Germline V lookup: CDR1 GTSNPN, CDR2 SVGIG (reference sequence). This CDR3 reads CAWSPPPFYNEQFF. The CDR3 region has the DNA TGTGCCTGGAGTCCCCCTCCCTTCTACAATGAGCAGTTCTTC. The entire variable domain, with the rest obtained from reference TRBV30 and TRBJ2-1, is as follows: SQTIHQWPATLVQPVGSPLSLECTVEGTSNPNLYWYRQAAGRGLQLLFYSVGIGQISSEVPQNLSASRPQDRQFILSSKKLLLSDSGFYLCAWSPPPFYNEQFFGPGTRLTVL.

In this sample, this clone turned up a few times. The germline gene is not matched at one end of the junction; a read error may be the cause. The chain is built from TRBV10-2 and TRBJ2-6; the match to TRBD1 covers 8 bases. The length of the CDR3 is 19 residues. CDR1 is WSHSY, CDR2 SAAADI, per germline. The chain's CDR3 is CASSESGQGKMAGANGLTF. The DNA of the CDR3 is TGCGCCAGCAGTGAGTCTGGACAGGGCAAGATGGCTGGGGCCAACGGCCTGACTTTC.

This clone was counted once. The rearrangement links TRBV5-4 to TRBJ2-4, with 12 bases aligning to TRBD1. The V and J ends lost 6 bases and 1 base, in that order; junction bases with no gene match: 11. The CDR3 has 18 residues. Germline lookup yields CDR1 SGHNT and CDR2 YYREEE (reference sequence). The CDR3, as DNA: TGTGCCAGCACCACCGGGACAGGGGGCCTTGGGGCCAAAAACATTCAGTACTTC. Protein product: CASTTGTGGLGAKNIQYF. Looking up the rest from reference TRBV5-4 and TRBJ2-4 gives the full variable domain: ETGVTQSPTHLIKTRGQQVTLRCSSQSGHNTVSWYQQALGQGPQFIFQYYREEENGRGNFPPRFSGLQFPNYSSELNVNALELDDSALYLCASTTGTGGLGAKNIQYFGAGTRLSVL.

This chain uses TRBV27 with TRBJ1-1; 11 bases line up with TRBD1. The CDR3 has 14 residues. CDR1 and CDR2 (germline): MNHEY, SMNVEV (reference sequence). V dropped 4 bases and J dropped 7; count of bases not matched to a gene: 5. In DNA form, the CDR3 reads TGTGCCAGCAGTTGGACAGGGGGCAACGGTGAAGCTTTCTTT. Translation: CASSWTGGNGEAFF.

This chain connects TRBV5-1 to TRBJ2-1, with 16 bases lining up with TRBD2. Germline loops: CDR1 SGHRS, CDR2 YFSETQ. The V gene end was trimmed by 4 bases and the J gene end by 2 bases; junction bases not matched to a gene: 6. CDR3 length equals 18 residues. CDR3 DNA sequence: TGCGCCAGCAGCCCGGGACTAGCGGGAGGGCCCCCCTACAATGAGCAGTTCTTC. Protein sequence: CASSPGLAGGPPYNEQFF.

In DNA form, the CDR3 reads TGTGCCAGCAGCTTAGGTAGCGGATACGGGGAGCTGTTTTTT. It specifies CASSLGSGYGELFF. V and J are TRBV11-2 and TRBJ2-2; tentative D call: TRBD2 (6 bases). Trimming stripped 1 base from V and 7 bases from J, with 10 bases between. Per the germline V gene, CDR1 is SGHAT and CDR2 is FQNNGV. This CDR3 is 14 amino acids long.

V usage is TRBV5-6 and J usage is TRBJ2-3, with 7 bases lining up with TRBD2. V trimming: 4 bases; J trimming: 3 bases; junction bases outside the gene matches: 5. The CDR3 extends over 14 amino acids. In germline, CDR1 is SGHDT, CDR2 YYEEEE. The CDR3 coding sequence is TGTGCCAGCAGCCTCCAAGCGGGGACAGATACGCAGTATTTT. Amino acids: CASSLQAGTDTQYF.